What follows describes a single T cell receptor beta chain. This sample also contains other DNA sequences that code for the same CDR3. The data are from a study of blood T cell repertoires in COVID-19. Study overall: Samples came from the United States, Italy and Spain, spanning acute and convalescent COVID-19. Sources were T cells, B-cell-depleted T cells, or PBMCs; the material itself was cDNA or gDNA.

Original processing notes: From reference gene primer amplification, estimates of nucleated cell counts were derived. Sequenced by immunoSEQ multiplex PCR; TCRdb stores in-frame clones only, minus some. The V and J calls and clone size were taken over from that table, and D and trimming were inferred from the DNA. The sample records 140,000 or so clones, 75% to 90% being singletons. The CDR3 is made up of 13 amino acids. Germline CDR1 is SGHTA and CDR2 is FQGNSA. Deletions cut 5 bases from V and 2 bases from J, with 9 bases between. The clonotype originates from a woman older than 75 with acute or convalescent COVID-19. Source material: peripheral blood. The V call is TRBV7-2, the J call TRBJ1-2; a weak D match, TRBD1 (5 bases). CDR3 protein: CASSLGGNYGYTF. The CDR3 region has the DNA TGTGCCAGCAGCCTCGGGGGGAACTATGGCTACACCTTC.